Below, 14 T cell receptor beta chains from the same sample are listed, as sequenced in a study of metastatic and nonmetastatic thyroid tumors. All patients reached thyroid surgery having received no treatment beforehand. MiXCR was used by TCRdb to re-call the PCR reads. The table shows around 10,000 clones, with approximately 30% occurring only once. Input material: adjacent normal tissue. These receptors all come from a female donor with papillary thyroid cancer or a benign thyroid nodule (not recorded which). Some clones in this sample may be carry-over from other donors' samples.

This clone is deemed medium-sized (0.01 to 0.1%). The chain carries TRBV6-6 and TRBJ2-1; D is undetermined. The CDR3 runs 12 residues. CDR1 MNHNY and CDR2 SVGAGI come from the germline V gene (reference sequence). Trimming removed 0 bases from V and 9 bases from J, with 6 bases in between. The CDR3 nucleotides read TGTGCCAGCAGTTACTCCCGCCTTGAGCAGTTCTTC. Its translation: CASSYSRLEQFF.

DNA of the CDR3: TGCAGTGCTAAGGGGGGGTACAATGAGCAGTTCTTC. Its protein is CSAKGGYNEQFF. The chain recombines TRBV20-1 with TRBJ2-1; tentatively, D is TRBD2 (7 bases). There are 12 residues in the CDR3. Per the germline V gene, CDR1 is DFQATT and CDR2 is SNEGSKA (reference sequence). Trimming pared 4 bases from V and 4 bases from J, leaving 8 bases between.

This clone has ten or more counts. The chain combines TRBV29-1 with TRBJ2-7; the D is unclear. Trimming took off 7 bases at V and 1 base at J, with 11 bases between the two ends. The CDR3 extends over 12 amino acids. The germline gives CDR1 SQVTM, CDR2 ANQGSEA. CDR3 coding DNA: TGCAGCGCCTTGGACGGGTCCTACGAGCAGTACTTC. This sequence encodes CSALDGSYEQYF.

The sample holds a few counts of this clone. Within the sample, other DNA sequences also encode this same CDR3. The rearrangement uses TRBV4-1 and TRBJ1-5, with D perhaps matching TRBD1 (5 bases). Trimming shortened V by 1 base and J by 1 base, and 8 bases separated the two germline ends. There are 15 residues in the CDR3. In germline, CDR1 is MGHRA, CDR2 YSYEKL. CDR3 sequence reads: CASSQVPGSNQPQHF. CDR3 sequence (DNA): TGCGCCAGCAGCCAAGTCCCAGGGAGCAATCAGCCCCAGCATTTT.

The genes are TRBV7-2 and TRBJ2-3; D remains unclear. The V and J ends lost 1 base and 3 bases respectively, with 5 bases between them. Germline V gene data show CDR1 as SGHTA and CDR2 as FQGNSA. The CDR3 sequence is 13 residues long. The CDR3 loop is CASSLVGTDTQYF. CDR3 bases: TGTGCCAGCAGCTTAGTAGGGACAGATACGCAGTATTTT. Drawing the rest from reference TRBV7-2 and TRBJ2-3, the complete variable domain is GAGVSQSPSNKVTEKGKDVELRCDPISGHTALYWYRQSLGQGLEFLIYFQGNSAPDKSGLPSDRFSAERTGGSVSTLTIQRTQQEDSAVYLCASSLVGTDTQYFGPGTRLTVL.

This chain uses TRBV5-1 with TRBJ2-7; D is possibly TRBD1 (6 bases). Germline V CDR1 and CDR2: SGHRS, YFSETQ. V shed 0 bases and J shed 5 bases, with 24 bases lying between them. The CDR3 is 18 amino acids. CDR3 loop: CASSLGPQDRDTSHEQYF. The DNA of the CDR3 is TGCGCCAGCAGCTTGGGCCCCCAAGACCGGGACACGTCGCACGAGCAGTACTTC.

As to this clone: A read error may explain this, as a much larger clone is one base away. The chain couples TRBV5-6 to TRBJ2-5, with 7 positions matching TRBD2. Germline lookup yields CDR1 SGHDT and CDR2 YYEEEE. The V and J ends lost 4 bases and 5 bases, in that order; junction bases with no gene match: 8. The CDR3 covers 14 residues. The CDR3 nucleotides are TGTGCCAGCAGCCAAATAGCGGGTCAGGAGACCCAGTACTTC. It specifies CASSQIAGQETQYF.

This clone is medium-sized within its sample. Written as DNA, the CDR3 is TGTGCCTGGACGGAGAACACCGGGGAGCTGTTTTTT. This translates into CAWTENTGELFF. This chain uses TRBV30 with TRBJ2-2; D remains unclear. V was clipped by 4 bases and J by 1 base, with 4 bases between them. Per the germline V gene, CDR1 is GTSNPN and CDR2 is SVGIG (reference sequence). This CDR3 has 12 amino acids.

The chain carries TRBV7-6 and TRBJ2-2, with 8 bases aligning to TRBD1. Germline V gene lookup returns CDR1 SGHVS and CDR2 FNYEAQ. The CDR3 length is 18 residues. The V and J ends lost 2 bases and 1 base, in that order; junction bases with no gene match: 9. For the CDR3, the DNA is TGTGCCAGCAGCTTAACGACCCACAGGGGGTTGAACACCGGGGAGCTGTTTTTT. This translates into CASSLTTHRGLNTGELFF.

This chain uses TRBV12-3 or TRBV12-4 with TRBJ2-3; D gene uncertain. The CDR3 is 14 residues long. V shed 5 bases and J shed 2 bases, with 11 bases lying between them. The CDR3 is CASSPSAFTDTQYF. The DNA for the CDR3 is TGTGCCAGCAGTCCGTCGGCCTTCACAGATACGCAGTATTTT.

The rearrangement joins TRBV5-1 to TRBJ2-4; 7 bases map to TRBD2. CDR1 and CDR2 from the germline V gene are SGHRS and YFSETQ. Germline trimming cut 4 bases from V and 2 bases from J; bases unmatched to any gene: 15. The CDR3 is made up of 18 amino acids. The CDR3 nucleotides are TGCGCCAGCAGCCTGGAACCCGGGACTATGCTGACCAAAAACATTCAGTACTTC. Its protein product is CASSLEPGTMLTKNIQYF.

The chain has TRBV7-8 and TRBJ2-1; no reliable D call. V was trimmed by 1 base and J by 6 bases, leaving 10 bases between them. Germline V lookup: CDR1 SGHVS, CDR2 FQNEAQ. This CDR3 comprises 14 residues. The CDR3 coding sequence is TGTGCCAGCAGCTTAGTTCGCGACGCCAATGAGCAGTTCTTC. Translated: CASSLVRDANEQFF.

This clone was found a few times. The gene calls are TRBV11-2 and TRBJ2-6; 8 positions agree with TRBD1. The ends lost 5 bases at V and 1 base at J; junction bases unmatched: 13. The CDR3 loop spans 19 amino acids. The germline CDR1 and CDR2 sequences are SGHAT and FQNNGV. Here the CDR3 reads CASSPRTGTLRSGANVLTF. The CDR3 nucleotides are TGTGCCAGCAGCCCGCGGACAGGGACGCTAAGGTCTGGGGCCAACGTCCTGACTTTC. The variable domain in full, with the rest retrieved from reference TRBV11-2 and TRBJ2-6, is EAGVAQSPRYKIIEKRQSVAFWCNPISGHATLYWYQQILGQGPKLLIQFQNNGVVDDSQLPKDRFSAERLKGVDSTLKIQPAKLEDSAVYLCASSPRTGTLRSGANVLTFGAGSRLTVL.

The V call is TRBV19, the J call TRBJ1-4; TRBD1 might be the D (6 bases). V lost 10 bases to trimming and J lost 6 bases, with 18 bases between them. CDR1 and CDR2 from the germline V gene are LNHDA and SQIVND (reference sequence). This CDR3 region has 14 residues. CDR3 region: CATQGWLIDEKLFF. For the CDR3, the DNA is TGTGCCACCCAGGGGTGGCTTATTGATGAAAAACTGTTTTTT.